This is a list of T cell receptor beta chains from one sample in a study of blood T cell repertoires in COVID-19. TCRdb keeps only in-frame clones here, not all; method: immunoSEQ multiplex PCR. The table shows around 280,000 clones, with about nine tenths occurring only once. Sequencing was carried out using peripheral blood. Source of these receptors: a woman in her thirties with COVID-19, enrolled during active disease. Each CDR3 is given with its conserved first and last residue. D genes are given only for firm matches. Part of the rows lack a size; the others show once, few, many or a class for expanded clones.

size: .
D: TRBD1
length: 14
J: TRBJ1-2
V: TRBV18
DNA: TGTGCCAGCTCACCCCGGGACAGACCTTATGGCTACACCTTC
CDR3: CASSPRDRPYGYTF

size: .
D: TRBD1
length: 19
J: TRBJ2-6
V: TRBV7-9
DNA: TGTGCCAGCAGCTTAGGAGGCAGGGGGTTCCTATCTGGGGCCAACGTCCTGACTTTC
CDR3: CASSLGGRGFLSGANVLTF

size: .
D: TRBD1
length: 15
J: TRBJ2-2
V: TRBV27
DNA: TGTGCCAGCAGTTTGTCCGGGACAGTTTTCCGGGAGCTGTTTTTT
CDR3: CASSLSGTVFRELFF

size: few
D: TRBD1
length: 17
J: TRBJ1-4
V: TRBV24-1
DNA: TGTGCCACCAGTGAGTCCCCGGGACAGGGGTCTAATGAAAAACTGTTTTTT
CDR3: CATSESPGQGSNEKLFF

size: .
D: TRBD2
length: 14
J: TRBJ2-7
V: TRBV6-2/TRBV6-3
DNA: TGTGCCAGCAGCCGGGGACTAGAACACAACGAGCAGTACTTC
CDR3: CASSRGLEHNEQYF

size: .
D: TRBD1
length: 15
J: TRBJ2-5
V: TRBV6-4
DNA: TGTGCCAGCAGTGATGGGACAGGGGGCCCAGAGACCCAGTACTTC
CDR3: CASSDGTGGPETQYF

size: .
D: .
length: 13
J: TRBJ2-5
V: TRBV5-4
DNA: TGTGCCAGCAGCTCTACAGGGATTGAGACCCAGTACTTC
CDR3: CASSSTGIETQYF

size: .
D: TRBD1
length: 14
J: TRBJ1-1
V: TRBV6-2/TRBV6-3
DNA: TGTGCCAGCAGTCGGGGACAGGCCGCCACTGAAGCTTTCTTT
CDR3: CASSRGQAATEAFF

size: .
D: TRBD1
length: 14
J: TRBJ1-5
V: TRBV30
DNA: TGTGCCTGCCAGGCGACAGGGTTTGATCAGCCCCAGCATTTT
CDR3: CACQATGFDQPQHF

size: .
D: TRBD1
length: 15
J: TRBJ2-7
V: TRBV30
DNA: TGTGCCTGGGACCGGCCCCGGGACAGGGGGTACGAGCAGTACTTC
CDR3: CAWDRPRDRGYEQYF

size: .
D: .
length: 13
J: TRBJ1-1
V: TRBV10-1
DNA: TGCGCCAGCAGGTCGGTTATCTCGAGTGAAGCTTTCTTT
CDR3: CASRSVISSEAFF

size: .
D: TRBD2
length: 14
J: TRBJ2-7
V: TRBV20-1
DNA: TGCAGTGCTAGTCCAGGCGGGAGGTCGCGAGAGCAGTACTTC
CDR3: CSASPGGRSREQYF

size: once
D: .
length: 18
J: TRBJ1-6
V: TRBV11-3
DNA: TGTGCCAGCAGCTTAGAAGGCAGGGGAAGCACCTATAATTCACCCCTCCACTTT
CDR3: CASSLEGRGSTYNSPLHF

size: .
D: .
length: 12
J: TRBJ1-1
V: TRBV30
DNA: TGTGCCTGCCGGGGGGGGAACACTGAAGCTTTCTTT
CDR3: CACRGGNTEAFF

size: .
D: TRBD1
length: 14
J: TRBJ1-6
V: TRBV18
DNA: TGTGCCAGCTCACCTTCAGGGGGAATTTCACCCCTCCACTTT
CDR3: CASSPSGGISPLHF

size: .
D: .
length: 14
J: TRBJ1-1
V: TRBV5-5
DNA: TGTGCCAGCAGCTGGTACAGGGCGAACACTGAAGCTTTCTTT
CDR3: CASSWYRANTEAFF

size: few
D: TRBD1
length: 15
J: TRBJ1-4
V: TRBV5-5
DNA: TGTGCCAGCAGCATCCCGGACAGGGGACCTGAAAAACTGTTTTTT
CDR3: CASSIPDRGPEKLFF

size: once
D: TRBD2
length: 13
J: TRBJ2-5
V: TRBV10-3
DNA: TGTGCCATCAGGGGACTAGTTGGCGAGACCCAGTACTTC
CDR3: CAIRGLVGETQYF

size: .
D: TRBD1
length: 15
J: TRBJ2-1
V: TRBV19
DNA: TGTGCCAGTAGTAAAAGGACAGGGGGTTACAATGAGCAGTTCTTC
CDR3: CASSKRTGGYNEQFF

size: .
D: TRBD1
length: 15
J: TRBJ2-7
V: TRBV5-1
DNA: TGCGCCAGCAGCTTGGAGACAGGGGCTCTACGCGAGCAGTACTTC
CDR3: CASSLETGALREQYF

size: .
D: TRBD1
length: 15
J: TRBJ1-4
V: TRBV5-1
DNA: TGCGCCAGCAAGACAGGGGAGGTAACTAATGAAAAACTGTTTTTT
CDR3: CASKTGEVTNEKLFF

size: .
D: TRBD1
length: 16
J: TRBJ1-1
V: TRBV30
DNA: TGTGCCTGGAGGCATCCCAAGGGGGCGATGAACACTGAAGCTTTCTTT
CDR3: CAWRHPKGAMNTEAFF

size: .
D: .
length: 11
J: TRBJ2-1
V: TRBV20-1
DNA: TGCAGTGCTATTCGAGACAATGAGCAGTTCTTC
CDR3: CSAIRDNEQFF

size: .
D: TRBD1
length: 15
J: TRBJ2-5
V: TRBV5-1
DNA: TGCGCCAGCAGCTTGGCCTGGACAGGGGTGGAGACCCAGTACTTC
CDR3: CASSLAWTGVETQYF

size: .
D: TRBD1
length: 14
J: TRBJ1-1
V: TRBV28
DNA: TGTGCCAGCAGTCCAGGGGGCTGGAACACTGAAGCTTTCTTT
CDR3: CASSPGGWNTEAFF

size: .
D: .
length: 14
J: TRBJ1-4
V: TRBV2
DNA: TGTGCCAGCAGTCTATATACAACTAATGAAAAACTGTTTTTT
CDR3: CASSLYTTNEKLFF

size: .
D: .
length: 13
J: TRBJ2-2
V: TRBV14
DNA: TGTGCCAGCAGCCAAGATCTCACCGGGGAGCTGTTTTTT
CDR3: CASSQDLTGELFF

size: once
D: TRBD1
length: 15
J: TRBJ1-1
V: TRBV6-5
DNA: TGTGCCAGCAGCCCAAACGGACAGGGGGCTGATGGGGCTTTCTTT
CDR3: CASSPNGQGADGAFF

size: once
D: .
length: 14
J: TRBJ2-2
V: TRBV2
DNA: TGTGCCAGCAGAGCGACAGGAAACACCGGGGAGCTGTTTTTT
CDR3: CASRATGNTGELFF

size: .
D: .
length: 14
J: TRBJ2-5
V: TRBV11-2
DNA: TGTGCCAGCAGCCTCGCTAGCCTCCAAGAGACCCAGTACTTC
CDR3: CASSLASLQETQYF

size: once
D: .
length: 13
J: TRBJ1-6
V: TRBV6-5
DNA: TGTGCCAGCAGTTACTCGTCGGAGTCACCCCTCCACTTT
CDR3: CASSYSSESPLHF

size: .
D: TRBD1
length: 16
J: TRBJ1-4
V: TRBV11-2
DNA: TGTGCCAGCAGCTTCCGTCCGGGACAGGGGAATGAAAAACTGTTTTTT
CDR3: CASSFRPGQGNEKLFF

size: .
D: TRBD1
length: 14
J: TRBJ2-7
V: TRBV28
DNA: TGTGCCAGCAGACCGGGACAGGGTGTTGACGAGCAGTACTTC
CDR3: CASRPGQGVDEQYF

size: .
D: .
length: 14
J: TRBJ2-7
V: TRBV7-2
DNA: TGTGCCAGCAGCCTGTTGAGCAGCAGGGGAGAGCAGTACTTC
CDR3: CASSLLSSRGEQYF

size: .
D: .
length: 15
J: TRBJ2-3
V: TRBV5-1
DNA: TGCGCCAGCAGCTTGCTAGGGACTAGCACAGATACGCAGTATTTT
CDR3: CASSLLGTSTDTQYF

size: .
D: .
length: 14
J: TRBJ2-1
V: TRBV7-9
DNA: TGTGCCAGCAGCTTAGTAAGAGCTTTGAATGAGCAGTTCTTC
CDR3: CASSLVRALNEQFF

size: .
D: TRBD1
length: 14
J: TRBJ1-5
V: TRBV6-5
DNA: TGTGCCAGCAGTCAGACAGGGGTAGGTCAGCCCCAGCATTTT
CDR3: CASSQTGVGQPQHF

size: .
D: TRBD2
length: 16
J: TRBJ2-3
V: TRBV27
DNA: TGTGCCAGCAGTTCATTAACTAGCGGGGGCACAGATACGCAGTATTTT
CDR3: CASSSLTSGGTDTQYF

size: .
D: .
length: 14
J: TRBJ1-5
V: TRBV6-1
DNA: TGTGCCAGCAGTGAAGTCAGGAGCAATCAGCCCCAGCATTTT
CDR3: CASSEVRSNQPQHF

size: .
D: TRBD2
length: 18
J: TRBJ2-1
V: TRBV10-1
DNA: TGCGCCAGCACCGATAATTCGGGGGGGAGGGCCATAGGTAATGAGCAGTTCTTC
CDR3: CASTDNSGGRAIGNEQFF

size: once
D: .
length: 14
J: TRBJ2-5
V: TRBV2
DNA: TGTGCCAGCACCGGGACCCTTGACGGGGGGACCCAGTACTTC
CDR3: CASTGTLDGGTQYF

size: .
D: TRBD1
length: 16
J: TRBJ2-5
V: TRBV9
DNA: TGTGCCAGCAGCACCCGTGGGGACAGGGCCGAGGGGACCCAGTACTTC
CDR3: CASSTRGDRAEGTQYF

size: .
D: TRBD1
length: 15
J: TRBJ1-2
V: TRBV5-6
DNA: TGTGCCAGCAGCTTGGCCGGACAGGTTTCCTATGGCTACACCTTC
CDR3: CASSLAGQVSYGYTF

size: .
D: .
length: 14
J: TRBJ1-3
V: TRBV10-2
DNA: TGCGCCAGCAGCCCCGGGGGGTCCGGGAACACCATATATTTT
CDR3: CASSPGGSGNTIYF

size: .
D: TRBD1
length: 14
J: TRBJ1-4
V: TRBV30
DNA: TGTGCCTGGAGTTTCGGACAGGGGGGCGAAAAACTGTTTTTT
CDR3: CAWSFGQGGEKLFF

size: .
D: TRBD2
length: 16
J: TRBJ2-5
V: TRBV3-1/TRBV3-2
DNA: TGTGCCAGCAGCCAAGGTGCCAGCGGGAGGGGGGAGACCCAGTACTTC
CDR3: CASSQGASGRGETQYF

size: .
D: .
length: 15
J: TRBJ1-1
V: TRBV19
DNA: TGTGCCAGTAGTCCTGCAGGGGTGGGGAACACTGAAGCTTTCTTT
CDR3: CASSPAGVGNTEAFF

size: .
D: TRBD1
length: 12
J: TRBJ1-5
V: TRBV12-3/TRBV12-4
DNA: TGTGCCGGGGGGACAGACAATCAGCCCCAGCATTTT
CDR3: CAGGTDNQPQHF

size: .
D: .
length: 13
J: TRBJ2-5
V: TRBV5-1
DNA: TGCGCCAGCAGCTTGCCCAGGCAAGAGACCCAGTACTTC
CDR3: CASSLPRQETQYF